This paragraph covers one T cell receptor (beta chain) sequence. Germline V gene data show CDR1 as PRHDT and CDR2 as FYEKMQ (reference sequence). The CDR3 has 11 amino acids. The germline V and J ends were trimmed by 5 bases and 6 bases, with 8 bases remaining between them. The sample originates from a study of blood T cell repertoires in COVID-19. The assay was immunoSEQ multiplex PCR, and TCRdb's table has in-frame clones only and misses some. The sample holds a few hundred thousand clones, roughly 84% seen once. This chain uses TRBV13 with TRBJ2-7; D is uncertain. The receptor comes from a man over 45 who had recovered from COVID-19. Material: PBMCs or T cells enriched from blood (not recorded which). This CDR3 reads CASSLPGEQYF. Written as DNA, the CDR3 is TGTGCCAGCAGCCTCCCCGGCGAGCAGTACTTC.